These 10 T cell receptor beta chains originate from one sample sequenced in a study of T cells in localized non-small cell lung cancer. Produced via immunoSEQ multiplex PCR; TCRdb's table is partial and in-frame only. This table holds roughly 36,000 clones, about 90% found once. Sequenced here: PBMCs, sampled before any cancer treatment. The receptor source for this set is a man between 35 and 75 years old with stage II lung adenocarcinoma.

V gene TRBV6-5 combines with J gene TRBJ1-2, with D hard to call. V was clipped by 5 bases and J by 1 base, with 8 bases between them. CDR1 MNHEY and CDR2 SVGAGI come from the germline V gene. This CDR3 spans 13 amino acids. This CDR3 is CASSILSNYGYTF. The CDR3 DNA reads as TGTGCCAGCAGTATACTGAGTAACTATGGCTACACCTTC.

This clone has just one count. The chain couples TRBV18 to TRBJ2-5; D not resolved. Trimming left V 1 base short and J 6 bases short, with 12 bases between. The CDR3 covers 14 residues. Germline V gene data show CDR1 as KGHSH and CDR2 as LQKENI. The CDR3 DNA reads TGTGCCAGCTCACCACTCGAGGAAGGAAAGACCCAGTACTTC. Its protein is CASSPLEEGKTQYF.

The CDR3 reads CASSSTGGTDTQYF. The CDR3 DNA reads TGTGCCAGCAGCTCGACAGGGGGAACAGATACGCAGTATTTT. The J gene is TRBJ2-3, the V gene TRBV5-4, with 9 bases that match TRBD1. The J segment lost 3 bases and the V segment lost 3 bases, leaving 2 bases of the junction unmatched. Germline V gene data show CDR1 as SGHNT and CDR2 as YYREEE (reference sequence). The CDR3 has 14 residues.

The chain combines TRBV7-6 with TRBJ2-3; D not certain. CDR1 SGHVS and CDR2 FNYEAQ come from the germline V gene. V dropped 1 base and J dropped 4 bases, with 3 bases sitting between them. This CDR3 comprises 12 residues. In DNA form, the CDR3 reads TGTGCCAGCAGCTTAGAATCAGATACGCAGTATTTT. Its translation is CASSLESDTQYF. Supplemented by reference TRBV7-6 and TRBJ2-3, the full variable domain reads GAGVSQSPRYKVTKRGQDVALRCDPISGHVSLYWYRQALGQGPEFLTYFNYEAQQDKSGLPNDRFSAERPEGSISTLTIQRTEQRDSAMYRCASSLESDTQYFGPGTRLTVL.

This clone appeared a few times. The genes are TRBV14 and TRBJ1-1; D gene uncertain. Trimming left V 1 base short and J 0 bases short, with 6 bases between. The V gene's germline CDR1 is SGHDN and CDR2 FVKESK. The CDR3 extends over 14 amino acids. The CDR3 loop is CASSQVNMNTEAFF. The CDR3 DNA follows: TGTGCCAGCAGCCAAGTCAACATGAACACTGAAGCTTTCTTT.

The chain combines TRBV7-9 with TRBJ1-1; weak D call: TRBD1 (5 bases). This CDR3 has 15 amino acids. Germline V CDR1 and CDR2: SEHNR, FQNEAQ (reference sequence). Trimming cost V 1 base and J 4 bases, with 13 bases left between them. DNA of the CDR3: TGTGCCAGCAGCTTAGTCGGGGCCATCCGCACTGAAGCTTTCTTT. It encodes CASSLVGAIRTEAFF.

The chain is built from TRBV6-1 and TRBJ2-7; TRBD1 agrees at 7 bases. The ends lost 6 bases at V and 2 bases at J; junction bases unmatched: 7. Germline values: CDR1 MNHNS, CDR2 SASEGT. This CDR3 spans 14 amino acids. CDR3 sequence reads: CASSRQGNAYEQYF. CDR3 coding DNA: TGTGCCAGCAGCCGACAGGGAAACGCCTACGAGCAGTACTTC.

The chain employs TRBV21-1 and TRBJ1-2; the D call in the table, TRBD1, was not verified against the DNA. TRBV21-1 is marked as a pseudogene. The CDR3 loop spans 14 amino acids. This CDR3 reads CASSKPGGIYGYTF. CDR3 in DNA: TGTGCCAGCAGCAAACCAGGGGGCATCTATGGCTACACCTTC.

V usage is TRBV7-8 and J usage is TRBJ2-7; D gene ambiguous. Looked up from germline, CDR1 is SGHVS and CDR2 is FQNEAQ. This CDR3 contains 13 residues. Trimming left V 9 bases short and J 3 bases short, with 15 bases between. CDR3 nucleotides: TGTGCCAGTGGTCTGGAGATGGGCTACGAGCAGTACTTC. Translating it yields CASGLEMGYEQYF.

The chain uses TRBV11-2 and TRBJ1-2, with D tentatively TRBD1 (6 bases). The CDR3 runs to 15 residues. CDR1 and CDR2 (germline): SGHAT, FQNNGV. Trimming removed 4 bases from V and 1 base from J, with 13 bases in between. The CDR3, as DNA: TGTGCCAGCAGCTCCTCAGGGGTTGTTAACTATGGCTACACCTTC. Amino acids: CASSSSGVVNYGYTF.